A single sample is the source of the 18 T cell receptor beta chains below, sequenced in a study of blood T cell repertoires in COVID-19. TCRdb keeps only in-frame clones here, not all; method: immunoSEQ multiplex PCR. The profile shows 200,000 or so clones, around 85% of them singletons. The sample was PBMCs or T cells enriched from blood (not recorded which). The source is a woman in her 40s with acute COVID-19.

The chain employs TRBV9 and TRBJ2-1, with TRBD2 matching over 7 bases. This CDR3 contains 15 residues. V was pared by 0 bases and J by 6 bases, with 6 bases of the junction left unmatched. Germline V gene sequence: CDR1 SGDLS, CDR2 YYNGEE. The CDR3 coding sequence is TGTGCCAGCAGCGTAGTTAGCGGGTGGGGCAATGAGCAGTTCTTC. It translates to CASSVVSGWGNEQFF.

CDR3 in amino acids: CATSRDGDGGTDTQYF. The CDR3, as DNA: TGTGCCACCAGCAGAGATGGAGATGGGGGGACAGATACGCAGTATTTT. This chain connects TRBV15 to TRBJ2-3; tentatively, D is TRBD2 (6 bases). The CDR3 sequence is 16 residues long. With 0 bases removed from V and 3 bases from J, the gap between germline ends came to 13 bases. Looked up from germline, CDR1 is LNHNV and CDR2 is YYDKDF (reference sequence).

The V gene is TRBV9, the J gene TRBJ2-7; 7 bases agree with TRBD2. The V and J ends lost 0 bases and 2 bases, in that order; junction bases with no gene match: 17. Germline lookup yields CDR1 SGDLS and CDR2 YYNGEE. CDR3 length equals 19 residues. CDR3 nucleotide sequence: TGTGCCAGCAGCGTAGGGAAGTCCCACCTGGGGGGGGGACCCTACGAGCAGTACTTC. Its protein is CASSVGKSHLGGGPYEQYF.

CDR3 protein: CASSSRQGSYGYTF. The CDR3 DNA sequence: TGTGCCAGCAGCTCAAGACAGGGGAGCTATGGCTACACCTTC. This chain links TRBV7-8 with TRBJ1-2; the match to TRBD1 covers 8 bases. The germline gives CDR1 SGHVS, CDR2 FQNEAQ. V shed 4 bases, J shed 4 bases, and the junction held 5 bases outside the gene matches. The CDR3 runs 14 residues. Combining the CDR3 with reference TRBV7-8 and TRBJ1-2 gives the whole variable domain GAGVSQSPRYKVAKRGQDVALRCDPISGHVSLFWYQQALGQGPEFLTYFQNEAQLDKSGLPSDRFFAERPEGSVSTLKIQRTQQEDSAVYLCASSSRQGSYGYTFGSGTRLTVV.

J is TRBJ2-5 and V is TRBV7-6; tentative D call: TRBD2 (5 bases). Trimming left V 3 bases short and J 3 bases short, with 11 bases between. The germline gives CDR1 SGHVS, CDR2 FNYEAQ. CDR3 length: 14 amino acids. CDR3: CASSFWTAEETQYF. The CDR3 DNA reads as TGTGCCAGCAGCTTCTGGACTGCGGAAGAGACCCAGTACTTC. The complete variable domain, with remaining parts taken from reference TRBV7-6 and TRBJ2-5, reads GAGVSQSPRYKVTKRGQDVALRCDPISGHVSLYWYRQALGQGPEFLTYFNYEAQQDKSGLPNDRFSAERPEGSISTLTIQRTEQRDSAMYRCASSFWTAEETQYFGPGTRLLVL.

V usage is TRBV7-3 and J usage is TRBJ1-1; D gene unclear. The CDR3 covers 12 residues. The germline V and J ends were trimmed by 5 bases and 10 bases, with 14 bases remaining between them. CDR1 is SGHTA, CDR2 FQGTGA, per germline. The CDR3 DNA reads TGTGCCAGCAGCCCCCTGGGAGGGAGAGCTTTCTTT. Translating gives CASSPLGGRAFF.

The J gene is TRBJ1-1, the V gene TRBV5-1, with a weak D call TRBD1 (6 bases). Germline V gene sequence: CDR1 SGHRS, CDR2 YFSETQ. With 0 bases removed from V and 6 bases from J, the gap between germline ends came to 12 bases. This CDR3 spans 14 amino acids. The CDR3 nucleotides are TGCGCCAGCAGCTTGGACAGGGCTAGGGCTGAAGCTTTCTTT. Translation gives CASSLDRARAEAFF.

This chain connects TRBV5-4 to TRBJ2-6, with D uncertain. Trimming stripped 4 bases from V and 3 bases from J, with 8 bases between. CDR3 size: 14 residues. Germline V gives CDR1 SGHNT, CDR2 YYREEE (reference sequence). CDR3 sequence: CASSPPFGANVLTF. CDR3 DNA sequence: TGTGCCAGCAGCCCCCCCTTTGGGGCCAACGTCCTGACTTTC. Based on the CDR3 plus reference TRBV5-4 and TRBJ2-6, the full variable domain is ETGVTQSPTHLIKTRGQQVTLRCSSQSGHNTVSWYQQALGQGPQFIFQYYREEENGRGNFPPRFSGLQFPNYSSELNVNALELDDSALYLCASSPPFGANVLTFGAGSRLTVL.

The rearrangement uses TRBV28 and TRBJ2-6; 7 bases match TRBD2. There are 15 residues in the CDR3. Losses at the gene ends were 3 bases for V and 2 bases for J; bases not matched to a gene: 1. Germline V CDR1 and CDR2: MDHEN, SYDVKM. CDR3 sequence reads: CASSFGGTGANVLTF. The CDR3 nucleotides read TGTGCCAGCAGTTTCGGGGGGACTGGGGCCAACGTCCTGACTTTC.

This clone was recorded many times. This chain uses TRBV4-2 with TRBJ1-4; 7 positions match TRBD1. V was pared by 0 bases and J by 11 bases, with 6 bases of the junction left unmatched. Germline CDR1 reads LGHNA; CDR2 reads YNFKEQ. CDR3 length equals 14 residues. The CDR3 here is CASSQEGGDRKLFF. In DNA, the CDR3 is TGTGCCAGCAGCCAAGAAGGGGGCGATCGGAAACTGTTTTTT.

V gene TRBV6-6 combines with J gene TRBJ1-5, with D uncertain. V lost 6 bases and J 0 bases, leaving 9 bases between the germline ends. The length of the CDR3 is 14 residues. Per the germline V gene, CDR1 is MNHNY and CDR2 is SVGAGI (reference sequence). The CDR3 DNA is TGTGCCAGCAGCAAACAGTATAGCAATCAGCCCCAGCATTTT. Encoded protein: CASSKQYSNQPQHF.

V and J are TRBV28 and TRBJ2-7, with 11 bases fitting TRBD2. The V gene end was trimmed by 6 bases and the J gene end by 2 bases; junction bases not matched to a gene: 6. Germline V gene sequence: CDR1 MDHEN, CDR2 SYDVKM. CDR3 length: 15 residues. CDR3 sequence: CASSGTGLAAYEQYF. CDR3 coding DNA: TGTGCCAGCAGCGGGACGGGACTAGCGGCCTACGAGCAGTACTTC.

A few counts support this clone. V is TRBV19 and J is TRBJ2-5; TRBD1 matches at 7 bases. The J segment lost 4 bases and the V segment lost 1 base, leaving 6 bases of the junction unmatched. The CDR3 spans 15 residues. CDR1 is LNHDA and CDR2 is SQIVND in the germline V gene (reference sequence). DNA of the CDR3: TGTGCCAGTAGTATAGGCGGACAGGCTGGAGAGACCCAGTACTTC. Protein sequence: CASSIGGQAGETQYF.

The sample holds many counts of this clone. V gene TRBV23-1 combines with J gene TRBJ2-7; weak D call: TRBD1 (6 bases). TRBV23-1 is labeled an ORF, and its function is uncertain. The CDR3 length is 15 residues. Trimming pared 6 bases from V and 5 bases from J, leaving 20 bases between. CDR3 sequence reads: CASRPSRYREHEQYF. In nucleotides, the CDR3 is TGCGCCAGCAGACCCTCCCGATACAGGGAGCACGAGCAGTACTTC.

This clone showed up just once. The rearrangement joins TRBV7-2 to TRBJ2-2, with D maybe TRBD2 (6 bases). CDR1 and CDR2 from the germline V gene are SGHTA and FQGNSA. This CDR3 comprises 18 residues. V gave up 1 base and J gave up 2 bases, with 17 bases separating them. The chain's CDR3 is CASSLGVWVGGNTGELFF. The CDR3 coding sequence is TGTGCCAGCAGCTTAGGTGTCTGGGTCGGGGGAAACACCGGGGAGCTGTTTTTT.

The chain has TRBV3-1 (or the pseudogene TRBV3-2) and TRBJ2-2; no clear D. The CDR3 extends over 11 amino acids. The V end lost 6 bases, the J end lost 5 bases, and 4 bases lay between the germline ends. Germline V CDR1 and CDR2: LGHDT, YNNKEL (reference sequence). The CDR3 region is CASRETGELFF. The CDR3 nucleotides read TGTGCCAGCAGGGAGACCGGGGAGCTGTTTTTT.

This chain connects TRBV6-5 to TRBJ2-2, with 10 bases lining up with TRBD2. The CDR3 is 15 residues long. CDR1 and CDR2 from the germline V gene are MNHEY and SVGAGI. The trim removed 6 bases at V and 5 bases at J, leaving 6 bases unmatched. CDR3 in DNA: TGTGCCAGCAGCGTTAGCGGGAGGCTTACCGGGGAGCTGTTTTTT. Protein product: CASSVSGRLTGELFF.

This clone was observed a handful of times. The CDR3 is CASSPNSSNQPQHF. CDR3 bases: TGTGCCAGCAGCCCAAATAGTAGCAATCAGCCCCAGCATTTT. V is TRBV6-2 or TRBV6-3 and J is TRBJ1-5; D is undetermined. CDR1 is MNHEY, CDR2 SVGEGT, per germline. The CDR3 contains 14 residues. The V end lost 6 bases, the J end lost 0 bases, and 9 bases lay between the germline ends.